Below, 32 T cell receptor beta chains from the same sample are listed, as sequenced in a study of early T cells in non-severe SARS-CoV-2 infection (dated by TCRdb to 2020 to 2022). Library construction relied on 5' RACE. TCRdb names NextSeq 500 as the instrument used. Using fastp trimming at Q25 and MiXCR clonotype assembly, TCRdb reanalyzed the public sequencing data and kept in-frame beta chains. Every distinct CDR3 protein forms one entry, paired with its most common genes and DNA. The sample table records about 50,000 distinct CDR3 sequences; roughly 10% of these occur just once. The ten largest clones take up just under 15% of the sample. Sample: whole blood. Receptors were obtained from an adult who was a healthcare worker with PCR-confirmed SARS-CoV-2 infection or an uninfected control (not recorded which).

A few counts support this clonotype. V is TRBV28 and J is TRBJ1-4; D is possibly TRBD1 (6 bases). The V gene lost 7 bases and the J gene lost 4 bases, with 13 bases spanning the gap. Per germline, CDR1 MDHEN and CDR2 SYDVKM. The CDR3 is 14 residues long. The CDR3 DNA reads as TGTGCCAGCACCCGGACAGTCATTAATGAAAAACTGTTTTTT. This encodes CASTRTVINEKLFF.

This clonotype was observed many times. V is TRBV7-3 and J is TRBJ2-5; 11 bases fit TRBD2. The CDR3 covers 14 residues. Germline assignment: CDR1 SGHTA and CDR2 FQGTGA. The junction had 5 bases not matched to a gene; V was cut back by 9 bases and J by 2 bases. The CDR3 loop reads CARRLAGPQETQYF. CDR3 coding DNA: TGTGCCAGAAGACTAGCGGGGCCACAAGAGACCCAGTACTTC.

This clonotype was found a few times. Written as DNA, the CDR3 is TGTGCCAGCAGTTACTCGCAGCCGCCCAGAATTGAAGCTTTCTTT. Translated, it gives CASSYSQPPRIEAFF. The V call is TRBV6-2 or TRBV6-3, the J call TRBJ1-1; D gene unclear. Between the trimmed V and J ends, which lost 0 bases and 7 bases, there was a span of 15 bases. The CDR3 totals 15 residues. Germline CDR1 MNHEY, CDR2 SVGEGT.

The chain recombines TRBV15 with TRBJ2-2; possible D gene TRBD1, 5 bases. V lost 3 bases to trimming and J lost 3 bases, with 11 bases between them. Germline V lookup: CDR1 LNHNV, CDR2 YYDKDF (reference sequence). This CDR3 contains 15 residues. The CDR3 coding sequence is TGTGCCACCAGCAGGGATTCGACAGACACCGGGGAGCTGTTTTTT. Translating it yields CATSRDSTDTGELFF.

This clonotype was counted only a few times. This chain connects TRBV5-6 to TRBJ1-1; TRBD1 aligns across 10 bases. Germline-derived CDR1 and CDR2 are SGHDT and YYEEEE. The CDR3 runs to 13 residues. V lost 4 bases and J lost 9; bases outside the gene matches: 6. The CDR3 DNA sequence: TGTGCCAGCAGCGGGACAGGGGAATACAAAGCTTTCTTT. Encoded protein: CASSGTGEYKAFF.

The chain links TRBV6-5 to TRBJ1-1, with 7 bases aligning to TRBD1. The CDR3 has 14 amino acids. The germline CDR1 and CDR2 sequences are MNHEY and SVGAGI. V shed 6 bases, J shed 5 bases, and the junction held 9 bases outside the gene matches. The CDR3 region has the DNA TGTGCCAGCAGCATCTACAGGGGTGGAACTGAAGCTTTCTTT. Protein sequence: CASSIYRGGTEAFF.

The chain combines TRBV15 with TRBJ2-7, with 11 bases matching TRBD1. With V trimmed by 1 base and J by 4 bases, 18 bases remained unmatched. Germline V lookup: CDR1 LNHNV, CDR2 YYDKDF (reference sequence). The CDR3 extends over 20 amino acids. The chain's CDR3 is CATSRGNSLGGQGGLYEQYF. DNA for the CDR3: TGTGCCACCAGCAGAGGAAACTCCCTAGGGGGACAGGGGGGATTGTACGAGCAGTACTTC.

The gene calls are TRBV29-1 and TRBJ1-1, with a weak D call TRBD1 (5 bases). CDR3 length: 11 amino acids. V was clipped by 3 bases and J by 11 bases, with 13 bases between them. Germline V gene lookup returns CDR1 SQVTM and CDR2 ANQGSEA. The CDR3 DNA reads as TGCAGCGTTGAGGAGGGGAGGGAGGCTTTCTTT. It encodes CSVEEGREAFF.

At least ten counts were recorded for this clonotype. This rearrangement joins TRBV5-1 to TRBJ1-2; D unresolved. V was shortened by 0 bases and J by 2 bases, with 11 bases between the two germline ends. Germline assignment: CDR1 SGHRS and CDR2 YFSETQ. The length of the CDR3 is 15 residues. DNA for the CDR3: TGCGCCAGCAGCTTGGGGACTGAGCCGAACTATGGCTACACCTTC. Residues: CASSLGTEPNYGYTF.

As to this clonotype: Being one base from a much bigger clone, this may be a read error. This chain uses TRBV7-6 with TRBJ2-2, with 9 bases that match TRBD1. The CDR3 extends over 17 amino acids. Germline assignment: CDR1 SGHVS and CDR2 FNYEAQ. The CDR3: CVSSLRSTGTGNGELFF. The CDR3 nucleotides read TGTGTCAGCAGCTTAAGGAGCACCGGGACAGGGAATGGGGAGCTGTTTTTT.

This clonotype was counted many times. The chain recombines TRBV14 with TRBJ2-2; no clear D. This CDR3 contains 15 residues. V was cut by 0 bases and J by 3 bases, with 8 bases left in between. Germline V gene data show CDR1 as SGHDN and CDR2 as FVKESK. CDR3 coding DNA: TGTGCCAGCAGCCAAGATCCTAGTGACACCGGGGAGCTGTTTTTT. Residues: CASSQDPSDTGELFF.

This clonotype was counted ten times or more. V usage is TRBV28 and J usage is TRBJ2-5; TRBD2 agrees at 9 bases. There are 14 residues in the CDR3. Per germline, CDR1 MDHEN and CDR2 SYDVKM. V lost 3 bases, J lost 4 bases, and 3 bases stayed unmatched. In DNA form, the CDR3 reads TGTGCCAGCAGTTTCCTAGCGGGAACAGAGACCCAGTACTTC. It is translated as CASSFLAGTETQYF.

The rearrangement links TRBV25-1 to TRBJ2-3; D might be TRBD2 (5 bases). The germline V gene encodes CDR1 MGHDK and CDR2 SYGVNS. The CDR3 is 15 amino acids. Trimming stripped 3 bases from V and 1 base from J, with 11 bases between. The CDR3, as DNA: TGTGCCAGCAGTGAGCTCAGCGGAGGCACAGATACGCAGTATTTT. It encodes CASSELSGGTDTQYF.

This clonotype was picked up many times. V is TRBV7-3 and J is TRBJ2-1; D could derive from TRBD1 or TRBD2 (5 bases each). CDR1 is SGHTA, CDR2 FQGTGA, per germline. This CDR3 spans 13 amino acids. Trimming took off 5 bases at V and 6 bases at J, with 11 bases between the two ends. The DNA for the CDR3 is TGTGCCAGCAGCCCAGGGACCCTCAATGAGCAGTTCTTC. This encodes CASSPGTLNEQFF.

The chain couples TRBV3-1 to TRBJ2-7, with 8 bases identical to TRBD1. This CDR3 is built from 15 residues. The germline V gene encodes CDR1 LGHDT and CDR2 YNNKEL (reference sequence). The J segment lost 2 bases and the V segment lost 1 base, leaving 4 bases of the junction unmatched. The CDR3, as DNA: TGTGCCAGCAGCCAAGTGGGGACAGGCCCCTACGAGCAGTACTTC. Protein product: CASSQVGTGPYEQYF.

CDR3 nucleotides: TGCAGTGCTAGAGACCCGGACAGGGGCTCACCCCTCCACTTT. Residues: CSARDPDRGSPLHF. The V and J genes are TRBV20-1 and TRBJ1-6; 9 positions agree with TRBD1. The CDR3 is 14 amino acids. Unmatched junction bases numbered 4, after V lost 0 bases and J lost 10 bases. Germline V CDR1 and CDR2: DFQATT, SNEGSKA (reference sequence).

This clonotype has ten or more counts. The CDR3 DNA is TGTGCCAGCAACACGGGAGGGGTCGGAACTGAAGCTTTCTTT. Translated: CASNTGGVGTEAFF. The rearrangement joins TRBV7-9 to TRBJ1-1; D might be TRBD1 (5 bases). V lost 7 bases and J lost 5, with 17 bases in between. There are 14 residues in the CDR3. CDR1 and CDR2 (germline): SEHNR, FQNEAQ (reference sequence).

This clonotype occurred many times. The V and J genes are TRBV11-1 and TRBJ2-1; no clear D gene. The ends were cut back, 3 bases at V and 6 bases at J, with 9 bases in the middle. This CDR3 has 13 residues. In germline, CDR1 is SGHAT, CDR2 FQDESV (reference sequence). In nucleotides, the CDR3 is TGTGCCAGCAGCTTGGACCTCCCCAATGAGCAGTTCTTC. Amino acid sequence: CASSLDLPNEQFF.

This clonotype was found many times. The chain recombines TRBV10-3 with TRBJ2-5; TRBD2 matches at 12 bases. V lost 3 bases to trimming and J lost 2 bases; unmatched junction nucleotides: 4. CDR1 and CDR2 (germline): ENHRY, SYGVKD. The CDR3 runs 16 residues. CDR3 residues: CAISDAGTSGQETQYF. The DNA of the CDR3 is TGTGCCATCAGTGACGCCGGGACTAGCGGGCAAGAGACCCAGTACTTC.

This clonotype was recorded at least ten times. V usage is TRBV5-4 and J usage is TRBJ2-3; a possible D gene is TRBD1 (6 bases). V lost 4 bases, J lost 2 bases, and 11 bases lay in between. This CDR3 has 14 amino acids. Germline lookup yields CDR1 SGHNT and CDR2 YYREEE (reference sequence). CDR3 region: CASSRGQVTDTQYF. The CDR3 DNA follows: TGTGCCAGCAGCAGGGGACAAGTCACAGATACGCAGTATTTT.

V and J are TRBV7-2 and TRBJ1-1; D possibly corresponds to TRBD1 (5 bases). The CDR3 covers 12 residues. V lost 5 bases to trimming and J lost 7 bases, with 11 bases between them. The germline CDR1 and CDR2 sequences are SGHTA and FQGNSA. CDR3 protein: CASSPGSVEAFF. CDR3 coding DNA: TGTGCCAGCAGCCCAGGGTCAGTTGAAGCTTTCTTT.

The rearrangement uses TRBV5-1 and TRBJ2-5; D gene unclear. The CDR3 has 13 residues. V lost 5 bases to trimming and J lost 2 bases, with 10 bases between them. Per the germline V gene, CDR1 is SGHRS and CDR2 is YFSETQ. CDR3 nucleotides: TGCGCCAGCAGAATCGGGCAGCAAGAGACCCAGTACTTC. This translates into CASRIGQQETQYF. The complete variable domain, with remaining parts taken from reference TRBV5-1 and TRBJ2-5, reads KAGVTQTPRYLIKTRGQQVTLSCSPISGHRSVSWYQQTPGQGLQFLFEYFSETQRNKGNFPGRFSGRQFSNSRSEMNVSTLELGDSALYLCASRIGQQETQYFGPGTRLLVL.

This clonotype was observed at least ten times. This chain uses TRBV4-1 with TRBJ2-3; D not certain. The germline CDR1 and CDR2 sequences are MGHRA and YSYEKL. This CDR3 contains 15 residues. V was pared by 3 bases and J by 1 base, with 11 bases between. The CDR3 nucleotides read TGCGCCAGCAGCCAGAACCCCCGAGGCACAGATACGCAGTATTTT. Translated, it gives CASSQNPRGTDTQYF.

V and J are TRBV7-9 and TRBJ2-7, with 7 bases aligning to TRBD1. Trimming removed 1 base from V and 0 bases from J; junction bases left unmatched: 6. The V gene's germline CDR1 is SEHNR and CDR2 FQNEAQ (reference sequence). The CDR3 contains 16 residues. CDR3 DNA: TGTGCCAGCAGCTTAGGTCGAGGACAGGCCTCCTACGAGCAGTACTTC. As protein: CASSLGRGQASYEQYF.

For the CDR3, the DNA is TGTGCCAGCAGTTTAGGGGGACCCAATGAGCAGTTCTTC. This translates into CASSLGGPNEQFF. This sequence joins TRBV12-3 or TRBV12-4 and TRBJ2-1; D is tentatively TRBD1 or TRBD2 (5 bases each). This CDR3 has 13 amino acids. The germline V and J ends were trimmed by 1 base and 6 bases, with 7 bases remaining between them.

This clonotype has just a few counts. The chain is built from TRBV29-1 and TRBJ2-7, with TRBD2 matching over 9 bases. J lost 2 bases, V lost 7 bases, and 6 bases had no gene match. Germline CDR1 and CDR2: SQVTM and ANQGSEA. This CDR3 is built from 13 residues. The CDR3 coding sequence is TGCAGCGCCGTGACTAGCGGAGCCTACGAGCAGTACTTC. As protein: CSAVTSGAYEQYF.

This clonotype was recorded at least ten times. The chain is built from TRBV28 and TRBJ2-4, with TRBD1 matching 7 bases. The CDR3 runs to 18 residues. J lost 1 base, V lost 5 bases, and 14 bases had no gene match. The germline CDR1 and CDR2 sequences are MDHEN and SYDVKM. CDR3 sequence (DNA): TGTGCCAGCAGTCTAAGAATCGGGCAGGGGGACGCCAAAAACATTCAGTACTTC. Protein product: CASSLRIGQGDAKNIQYF.

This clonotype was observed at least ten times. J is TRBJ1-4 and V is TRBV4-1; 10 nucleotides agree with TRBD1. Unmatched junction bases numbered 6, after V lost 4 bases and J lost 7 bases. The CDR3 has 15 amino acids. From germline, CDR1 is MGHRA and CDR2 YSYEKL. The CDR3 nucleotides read TGCGCCAGCAGCCGGGGCCGGGACAGGGGTGAAAAACTGTTTTTT. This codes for CASSRGRDRGEKLFF.

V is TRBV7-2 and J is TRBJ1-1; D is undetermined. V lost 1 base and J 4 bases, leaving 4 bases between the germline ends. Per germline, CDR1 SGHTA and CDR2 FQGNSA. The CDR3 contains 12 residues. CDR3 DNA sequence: TGTGCCAGCAGCTTAGAGTCCACTGAAGCTTTCTTT. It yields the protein CASSLESTEAFF.

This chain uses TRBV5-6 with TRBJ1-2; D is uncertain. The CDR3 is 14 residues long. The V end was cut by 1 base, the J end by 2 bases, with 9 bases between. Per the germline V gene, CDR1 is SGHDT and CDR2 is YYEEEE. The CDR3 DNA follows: TGTGCCAGCAGCTTGTTCCCAGACAACTATGGCTACACCTTC. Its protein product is CASSLFPDNYGYTF. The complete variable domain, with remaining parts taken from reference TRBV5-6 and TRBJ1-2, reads DAGVTQSPTHLIKTRGQQVTLRCSPKSGHDTVSWYQQALGQGPQFIFQYYEEEERQRGNFPDRFSGHQFPNYSSELNVNALLLGDSALYLCASSLFPDNYGYTFGSGTRLTVV.

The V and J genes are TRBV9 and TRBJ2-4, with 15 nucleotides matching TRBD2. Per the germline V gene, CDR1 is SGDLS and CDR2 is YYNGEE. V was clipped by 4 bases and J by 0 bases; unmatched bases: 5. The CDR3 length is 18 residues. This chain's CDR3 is CASSHGTSGRLAKNIQYF. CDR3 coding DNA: TGTGCCAGCAGCCATGGGACTAGCGGGAGGCTAGCCAAAAACATTCAGTACTTC.

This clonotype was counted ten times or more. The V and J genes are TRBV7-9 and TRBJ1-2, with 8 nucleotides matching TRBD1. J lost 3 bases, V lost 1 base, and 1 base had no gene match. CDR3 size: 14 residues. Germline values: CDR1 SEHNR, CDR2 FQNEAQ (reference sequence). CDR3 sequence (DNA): TGTGCCAGCAGCTTAGAGACAGGGGACTATGGCTACACCTTC. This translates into CASSLETGDYGYTF.